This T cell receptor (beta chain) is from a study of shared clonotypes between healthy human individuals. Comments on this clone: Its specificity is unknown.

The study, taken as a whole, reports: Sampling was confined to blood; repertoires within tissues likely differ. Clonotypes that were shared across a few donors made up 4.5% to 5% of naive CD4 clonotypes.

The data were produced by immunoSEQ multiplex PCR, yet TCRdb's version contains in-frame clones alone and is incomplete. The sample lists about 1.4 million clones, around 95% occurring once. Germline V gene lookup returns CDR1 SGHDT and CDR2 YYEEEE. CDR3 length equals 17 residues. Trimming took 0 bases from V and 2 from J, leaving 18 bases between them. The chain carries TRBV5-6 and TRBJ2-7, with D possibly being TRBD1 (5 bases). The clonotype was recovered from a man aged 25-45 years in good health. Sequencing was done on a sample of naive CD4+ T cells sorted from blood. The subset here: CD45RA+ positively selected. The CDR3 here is CASSLAKSGRVTYEQYF. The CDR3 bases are TGTGCCAGCAGCTTGGCCAAATCGGGCAGGGTGACCTACGAGCAGTACTTC.